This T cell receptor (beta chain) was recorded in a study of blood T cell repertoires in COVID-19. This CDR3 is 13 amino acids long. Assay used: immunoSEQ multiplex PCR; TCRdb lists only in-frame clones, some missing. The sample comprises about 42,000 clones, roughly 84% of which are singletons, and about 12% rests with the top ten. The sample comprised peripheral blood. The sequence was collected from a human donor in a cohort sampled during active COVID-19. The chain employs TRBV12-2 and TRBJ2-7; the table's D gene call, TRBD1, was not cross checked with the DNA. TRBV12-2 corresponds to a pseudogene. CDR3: CASRNGTDYEQYF. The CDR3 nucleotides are TGTGCAAGTCGCAATGGGACAGACTACGAGCAGTACTTC.